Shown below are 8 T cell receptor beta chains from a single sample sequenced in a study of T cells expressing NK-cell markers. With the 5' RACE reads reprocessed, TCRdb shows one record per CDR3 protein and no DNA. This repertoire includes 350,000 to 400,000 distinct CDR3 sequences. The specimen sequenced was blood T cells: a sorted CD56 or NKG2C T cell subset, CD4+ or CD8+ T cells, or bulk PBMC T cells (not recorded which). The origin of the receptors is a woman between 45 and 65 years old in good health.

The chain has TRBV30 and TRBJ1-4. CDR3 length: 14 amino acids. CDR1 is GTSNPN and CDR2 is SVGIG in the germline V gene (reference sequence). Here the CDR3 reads CAWSRSSFGEKLFF.

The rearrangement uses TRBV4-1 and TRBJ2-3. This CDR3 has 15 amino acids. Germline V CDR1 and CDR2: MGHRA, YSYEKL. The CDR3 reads CASSLARSSTDTQYF.

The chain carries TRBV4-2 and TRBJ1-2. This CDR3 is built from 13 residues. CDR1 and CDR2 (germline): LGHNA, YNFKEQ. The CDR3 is CASSQREVWGYTF.

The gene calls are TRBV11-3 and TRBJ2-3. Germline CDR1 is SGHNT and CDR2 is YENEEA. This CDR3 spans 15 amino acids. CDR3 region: CASSLDPRSTDTQYF.

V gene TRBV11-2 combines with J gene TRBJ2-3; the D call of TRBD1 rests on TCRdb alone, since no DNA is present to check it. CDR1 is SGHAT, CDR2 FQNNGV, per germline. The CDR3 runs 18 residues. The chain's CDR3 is CASSSAGWGALGTDTQYF.

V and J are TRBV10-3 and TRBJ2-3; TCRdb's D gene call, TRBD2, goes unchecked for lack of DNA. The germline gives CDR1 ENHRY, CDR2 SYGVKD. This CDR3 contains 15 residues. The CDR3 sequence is CAISEPSGASDTQYF.

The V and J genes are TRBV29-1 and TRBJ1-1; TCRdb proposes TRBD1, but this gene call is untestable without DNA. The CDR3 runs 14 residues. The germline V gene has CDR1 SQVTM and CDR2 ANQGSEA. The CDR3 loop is CSALKPGRNTEAFF.

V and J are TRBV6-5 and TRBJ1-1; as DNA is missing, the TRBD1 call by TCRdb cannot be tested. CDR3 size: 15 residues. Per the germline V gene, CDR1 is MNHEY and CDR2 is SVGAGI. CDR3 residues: CASSSPRGLNTEAFF.